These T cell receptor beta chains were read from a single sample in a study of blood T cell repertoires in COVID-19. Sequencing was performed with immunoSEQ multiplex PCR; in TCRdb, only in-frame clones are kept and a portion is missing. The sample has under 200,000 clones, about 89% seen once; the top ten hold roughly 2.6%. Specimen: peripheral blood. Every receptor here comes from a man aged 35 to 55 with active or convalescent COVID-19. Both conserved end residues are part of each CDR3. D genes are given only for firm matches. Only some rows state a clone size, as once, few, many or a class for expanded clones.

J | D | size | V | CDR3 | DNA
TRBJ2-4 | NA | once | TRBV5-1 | CASSFRGSIQYF | TGCGCCAGCAGCTTCAGGGGAAGCATTCAGTACTTC
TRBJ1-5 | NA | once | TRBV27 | CASSSTGLNQPQHF | TGTGCCAGCAGCTCAACAGGGCTCAATCAGCCCCAGCATTTT
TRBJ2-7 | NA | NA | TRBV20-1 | CSASQGSSYEQYF | TGCAGTGCTAGTCAGGGGTCCTCCTACGAGCAGTACTTC
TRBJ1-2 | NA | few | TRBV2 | CASSEAGRDYGYTF | TGTGCCAGCAGTGAAGCGGGTCGGGACTATGGCTACACCTTC
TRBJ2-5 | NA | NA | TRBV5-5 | CASSLVQAGGETQYF | TGTGCCAGCAGCTTGGTACAGGCCGGTGGAGAGACCCAGTACTTC
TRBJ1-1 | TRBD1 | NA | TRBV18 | CAGTGQRNTEAFF | TGTGCCGGGACGGGACAGAGGAACACTGAAGCTTTCTTT
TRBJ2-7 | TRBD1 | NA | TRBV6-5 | CASSWDRGRSYEQYF | TGTGCCAGCAGTTGGGACAGGGGTCGTTCCTACGAGCAGTACTTC
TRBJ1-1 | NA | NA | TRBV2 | CASTKDGQRTEAFF | TGTGCCAGCACCAAGGACGGACAGAGGACTGAAGCTTTCTTT
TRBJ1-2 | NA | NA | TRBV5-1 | CASSLRGGSEGYTF | TGCGCCAGCAGCTTGAGGGGCGGATCCGAAGGCTACACCTTC
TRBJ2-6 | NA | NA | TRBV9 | CASSVSRTASSGANVLTF | TGTGCCAGCAGCGTATCCAGGACAGCAAGCTCTGGGGCCAACGTCCTGACTTTC
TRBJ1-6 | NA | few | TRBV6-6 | CASSYSISGTDSPLHF | TGTGCCAGCAGTTACTCGATTTCAGGGACTGATTCACCCCTCCACTTT
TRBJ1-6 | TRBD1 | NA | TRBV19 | CASRRRSVDREDSPLHF | TGTGCCAGTAGACGAAGGTCGGTTGACAGGGAGGATTCACCCCTCCACTTT
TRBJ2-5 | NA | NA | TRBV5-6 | CASSSPGQQETQYF | TGTGCCAGCAGCTCCCCGGGACAACAAGAGACCCAGTACTTC
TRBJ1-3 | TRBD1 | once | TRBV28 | CASGTAGNTIYF | TGTGCCAGTGGGACAGCTGGAAACACCATATATTTT
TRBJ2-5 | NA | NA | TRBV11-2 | CASSLLQGPQETQYF | TGTGCCAGCAGCTTACTACAGGGACCCCAAGAGACCCAGTACTTC
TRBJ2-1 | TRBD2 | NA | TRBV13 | CASNPRRGANNEQFF | TGTGCCAGCAATCCGAGGCGGGGGGCTAACAATGAGCAGTTCTTC